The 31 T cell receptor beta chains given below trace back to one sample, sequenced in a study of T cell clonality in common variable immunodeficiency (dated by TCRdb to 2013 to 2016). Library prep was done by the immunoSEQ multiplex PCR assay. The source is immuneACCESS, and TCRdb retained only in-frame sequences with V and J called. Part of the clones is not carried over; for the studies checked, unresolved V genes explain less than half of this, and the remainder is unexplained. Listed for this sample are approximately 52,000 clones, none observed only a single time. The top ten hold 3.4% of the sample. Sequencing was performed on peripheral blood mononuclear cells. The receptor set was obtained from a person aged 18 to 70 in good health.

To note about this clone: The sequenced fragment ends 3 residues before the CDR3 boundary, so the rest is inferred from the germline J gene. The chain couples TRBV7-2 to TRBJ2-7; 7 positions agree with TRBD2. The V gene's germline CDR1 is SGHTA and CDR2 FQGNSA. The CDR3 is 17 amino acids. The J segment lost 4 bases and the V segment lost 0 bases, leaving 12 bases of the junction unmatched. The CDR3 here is CASSLARASGRLYEQYF. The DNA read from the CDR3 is TGTGCCAGCAGCTTAGCCAGGGCTAGCGGCAGACTTTACGAG.

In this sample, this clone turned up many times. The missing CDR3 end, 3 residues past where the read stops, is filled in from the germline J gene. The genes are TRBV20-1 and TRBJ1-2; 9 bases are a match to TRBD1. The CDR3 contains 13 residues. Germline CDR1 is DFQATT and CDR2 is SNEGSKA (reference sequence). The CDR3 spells CSASTGTGWDYTF. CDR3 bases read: TGCAGTGCCTCCACCGGGACAGGGTGGGAC.

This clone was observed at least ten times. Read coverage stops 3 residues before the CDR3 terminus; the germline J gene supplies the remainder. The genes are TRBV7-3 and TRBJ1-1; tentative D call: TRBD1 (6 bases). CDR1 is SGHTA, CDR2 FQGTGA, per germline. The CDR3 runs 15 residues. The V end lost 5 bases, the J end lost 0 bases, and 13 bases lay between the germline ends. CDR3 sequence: CASSMQGTLNTEAFF. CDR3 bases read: TGTGCCAGCAGCATGCAGGGGACCTTGAACACTGAA.

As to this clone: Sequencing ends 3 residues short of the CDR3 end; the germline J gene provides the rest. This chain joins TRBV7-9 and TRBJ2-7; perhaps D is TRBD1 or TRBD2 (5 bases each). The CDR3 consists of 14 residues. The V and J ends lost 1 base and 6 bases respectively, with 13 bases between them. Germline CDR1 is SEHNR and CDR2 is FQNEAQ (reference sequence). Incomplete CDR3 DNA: TGTGCCAGCAGCTTAGTAGAGGGGAGCGCCGAG. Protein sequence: CASSLVEGSAE. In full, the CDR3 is CASSLVEGSAEQYF.

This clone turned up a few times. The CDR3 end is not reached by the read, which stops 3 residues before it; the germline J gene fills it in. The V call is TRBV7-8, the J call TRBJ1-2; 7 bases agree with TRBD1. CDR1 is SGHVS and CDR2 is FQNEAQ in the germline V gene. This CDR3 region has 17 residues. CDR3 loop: CASSLGLANEGTDTYTF. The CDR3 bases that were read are TGTGCCAGCAGCTTGGGACTAGCAAACGAAGGGACAGATACC.

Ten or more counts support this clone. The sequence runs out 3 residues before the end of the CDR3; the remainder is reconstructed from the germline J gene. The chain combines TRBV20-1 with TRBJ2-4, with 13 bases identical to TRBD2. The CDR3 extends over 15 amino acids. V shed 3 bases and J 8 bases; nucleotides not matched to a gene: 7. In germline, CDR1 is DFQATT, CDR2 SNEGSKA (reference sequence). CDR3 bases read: TGCAGTGCTAGCCCCAGTGGGACTAGCGGGGACATT. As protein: CSASPSGTSGDI. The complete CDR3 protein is CSASPSGTSGDIQYF.

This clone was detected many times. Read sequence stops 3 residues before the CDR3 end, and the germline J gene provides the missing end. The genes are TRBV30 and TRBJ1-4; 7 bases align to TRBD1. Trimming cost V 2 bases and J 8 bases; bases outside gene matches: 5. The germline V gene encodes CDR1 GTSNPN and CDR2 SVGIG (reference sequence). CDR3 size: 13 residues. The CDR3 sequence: CAWSTGVGEKLFF. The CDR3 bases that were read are TGTGCCTGGAGTACAGGGGTGGGCGAAAAA.

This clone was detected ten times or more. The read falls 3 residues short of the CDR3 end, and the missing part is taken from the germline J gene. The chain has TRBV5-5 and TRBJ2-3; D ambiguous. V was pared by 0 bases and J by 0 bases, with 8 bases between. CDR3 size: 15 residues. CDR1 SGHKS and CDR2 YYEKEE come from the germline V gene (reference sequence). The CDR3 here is CASSLDLTSTDTQYF. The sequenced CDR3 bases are TGTGCCAGCAGCTTGGACTTAACTAGCACAGATACG. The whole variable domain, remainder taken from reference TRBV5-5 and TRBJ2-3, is DAGVTQSPTHLIKTRGQQVTLRCSPISGHKSVSWYQQVLGQGPQFIFQYYEKEERGRGNFPDRFSARQFPNYSSELNVNALLLGDSALYLCASSLDLTSTDTQYFGPGTRLTVL.

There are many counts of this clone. This chain's CDR3 is CASSTDGRVDNEQFF. The CDR3 DNA, read in part, is TGTGCCAGCAGCACCGACGGCAGGGTCGACAATGAG. The chain is built from TRBV7-6 and TRBJ2-1, with D maybe TRBD1 (5 bases). From the germline J gene comes the end of the CDR3, since the read stops 3 residues before it. Between the trimmed V and J ends, which lost 5 bases and 5 bases, there was a span of 16 bases. This CDR3 is built from 15 residues. Germline V gene lookup returns CDR1 SGHVS and CDR2 FNYEAQ.

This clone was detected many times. CDR3 amino acids: CAISPTGEGETQYF. CDR3 bases read: TGTGCCATCAGTCCGACGGGAGAGGGGGAGACC. The chain is built from TRBV10-3 and TRBJ2-5; D may be TRBD2 (6 bases). The sequence runs out 3 residues before the end of the CDR3; the remainder is reconstructed from the germline J gene. CDR3 length: 14 residues. V lost 5 bases and J 5 bases, leaving 15 bases between the germline ends. The germline CDR1 and CDR2 sequences are ENHRY and SYGVKD.

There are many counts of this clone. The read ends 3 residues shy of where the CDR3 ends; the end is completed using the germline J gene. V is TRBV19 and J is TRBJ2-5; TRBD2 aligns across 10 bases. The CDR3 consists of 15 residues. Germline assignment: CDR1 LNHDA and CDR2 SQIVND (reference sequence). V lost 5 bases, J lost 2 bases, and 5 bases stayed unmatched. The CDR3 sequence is CASSVGAGGQETQYF. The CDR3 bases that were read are TGTGCCAGTAGTGTCGGAGCGGGAGGGCAAGAGACC.

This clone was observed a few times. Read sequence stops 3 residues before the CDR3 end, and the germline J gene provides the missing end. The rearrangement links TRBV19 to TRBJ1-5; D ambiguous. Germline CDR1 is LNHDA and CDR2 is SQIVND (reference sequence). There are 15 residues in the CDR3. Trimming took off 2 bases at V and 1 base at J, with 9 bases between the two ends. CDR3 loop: CASSITASSNQPQHF. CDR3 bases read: TGTGCCAGTAGTATAACAGCCAGCAGCAATCAGCCC.

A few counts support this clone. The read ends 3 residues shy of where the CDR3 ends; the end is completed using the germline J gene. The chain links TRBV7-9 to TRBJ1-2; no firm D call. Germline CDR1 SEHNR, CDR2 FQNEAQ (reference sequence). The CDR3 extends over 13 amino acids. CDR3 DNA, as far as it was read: TGTGCCAGCAGCTTGAGGGCGTCCTACGAC. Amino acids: CASSLRASYD. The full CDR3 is CASSLRASYDYTF.

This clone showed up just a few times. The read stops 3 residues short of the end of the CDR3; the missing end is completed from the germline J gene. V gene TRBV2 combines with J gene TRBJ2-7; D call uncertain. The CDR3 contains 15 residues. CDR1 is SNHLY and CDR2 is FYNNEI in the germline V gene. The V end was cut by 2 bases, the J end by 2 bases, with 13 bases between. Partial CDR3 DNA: TGTGCCAGCAGTGAATTGGCTAGTGCGGCCTACGAG. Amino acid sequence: CASSELASAAYE. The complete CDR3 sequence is CASSELASAAYEQYF.

Here the CDR3 reads CASTDRGSKQPQHF. CDR3 bases read: TGTGCCAGTACCGATAGGGGGTCCAAACAGCCC. This sequence joins TRBV19 and TRBJ1-5, with TRBD1 as a possible D gene (6 bases). The read stops 3 residues short of the end of the CDR3; the missing end is completed from the germline J gene. Germline-derived CDR1 and CDR2 are LNHDA and SQIVND (reference sequence). The CDR3 length is 14 residues. Trimming pared 7 bases from V and 7 bases from J, leaving 17 bases between.

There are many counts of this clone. The CDR3 DNA, read in part, is TGTGCCAGCAGTTACATGGCAGGGGTTAACAATGAG. Encoded protein: CASSYMAGVNNE. The entire CDR3 sequence reads CASSYMAGVNNEQFF. V and J are TRBV6-2 or TRBV6-3 and TRBJ2-1, with D tentatively TRBD1 (6 bases). The read falls 3 residues short of the CDR3 end, and the missing part is taken from the germline J gene. The V and J ends lost 2 bases and 5 bases respectively, with 13 bases between them. Germline CDR1 is MNHEY and CDR2 is SVGEGT. The CDR3 spans 15 residues.

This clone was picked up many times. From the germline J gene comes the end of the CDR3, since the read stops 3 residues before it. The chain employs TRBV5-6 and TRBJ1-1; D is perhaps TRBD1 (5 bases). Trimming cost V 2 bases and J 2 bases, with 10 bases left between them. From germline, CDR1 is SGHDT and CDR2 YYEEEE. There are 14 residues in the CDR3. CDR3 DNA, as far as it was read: TGTGCCAGCAGCTTAAGAGACAGAAACACTGAA. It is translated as CASSLRDRNTE. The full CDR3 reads CASSLRDRNTEAFF.

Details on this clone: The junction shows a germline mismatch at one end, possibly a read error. The CDR3: CASSYASGSAGELFF. Partial CDR3 DNA: TGTGCCAGCAGTTACGCTAGCGGGAGTGCCGGAGAG. V is TRBV6-2 or TRBV6-3 and J is TRBJ2-2, with 10 bases identical to TRBD2. Sequencing ends 3 residues short of the CDR3 end; the germline J gene provides the rest. The length of the CDR3 is 15 residues. The germline V gene has CDR1 MNHEY and CDR2 SVGEGT.

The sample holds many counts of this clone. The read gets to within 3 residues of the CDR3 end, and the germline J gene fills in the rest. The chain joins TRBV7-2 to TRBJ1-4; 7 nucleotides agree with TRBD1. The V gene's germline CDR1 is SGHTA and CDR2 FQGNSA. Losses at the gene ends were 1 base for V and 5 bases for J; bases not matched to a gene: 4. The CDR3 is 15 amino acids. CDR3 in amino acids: CASSLGGQRNEKLFF. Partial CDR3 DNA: TGTGCCAGCAGCTTAGGGGGACAGCGAAATGAAAAA.

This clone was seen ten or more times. Incomplete CDR3 DNA: TGTGCCAGCTCACCACCGACCCGGGGGGCAACCTACGAG. It specifies CASSPPTRGATYE. Given in full, the CDR3 is CASSPPTRGATYEQYF. V usage is TRBV18 and J usage is TRBJ2-7; D is possibly TRBD2 (7 bases). Read data end 3 residues before the CDR3 end; the end is taken from the germline J gene. Germline V CDR1 and CDR2: KGHSH, LQKENI. V was cut by 0 bases and J by 2 bases, with 14 bases left in between. The CDR3 is 16 amino acids.

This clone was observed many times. The DNA read from the CDR3 is TGTGCCAGTAGTGACCTGGATAGCAATTCACCC. Amino acid sequence: CASSDLDSNSP. The whole CDR3 sequence is CASSDLDSNSPLHF. The chain recombines TRBV19 with TRBJ1-6, with no clear D. The CDR3 extends 3 residues past the end of the read, so its final part is completed from the germline J gene. The V gene lost 5 bases and the J gene lost 7 bases, with 12 bases spanning the gap. Germline values: CDR1 LNHDA, CDR2 SQIVND (reference sequence). The CDR3 covers 14 residues.

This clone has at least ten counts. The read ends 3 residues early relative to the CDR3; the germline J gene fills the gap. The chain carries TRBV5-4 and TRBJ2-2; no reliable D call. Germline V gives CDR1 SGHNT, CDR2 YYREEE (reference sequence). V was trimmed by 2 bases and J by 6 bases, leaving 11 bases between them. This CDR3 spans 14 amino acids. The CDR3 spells CASSLRVGSGELFF. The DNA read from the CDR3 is TGTGCCAGCAGCTTAAGGGTAGGGTCCGGGGAG. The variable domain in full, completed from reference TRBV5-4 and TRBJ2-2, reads ETGVTQSPTHLIKTRGQQVTLRCSSQSGHNTVSWYQQALGQGPQFIFQYYREEENGRGNFPPRFSGLQFPNYSSELNVNALELDDSALYLCASSLRVGSGELFFGEGSRLTVL.

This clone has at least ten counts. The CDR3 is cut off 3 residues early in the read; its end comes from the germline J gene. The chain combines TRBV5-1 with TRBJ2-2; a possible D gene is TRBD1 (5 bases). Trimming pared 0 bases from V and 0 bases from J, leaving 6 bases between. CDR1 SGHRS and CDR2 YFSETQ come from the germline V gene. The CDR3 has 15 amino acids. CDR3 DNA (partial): TGCGCCAGCAGCTTGGTAGGGGCGAACACCGGGGAG. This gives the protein CASSLVGANTGE. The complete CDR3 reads CASSLVGANTGELFF.

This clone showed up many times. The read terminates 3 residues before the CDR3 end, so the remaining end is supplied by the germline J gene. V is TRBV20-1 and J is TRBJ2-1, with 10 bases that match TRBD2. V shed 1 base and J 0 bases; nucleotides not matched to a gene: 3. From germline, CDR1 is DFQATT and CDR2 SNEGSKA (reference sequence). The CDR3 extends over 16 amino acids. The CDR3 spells CSARGLAGPSYNEQFF. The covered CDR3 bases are TGCAGTGCTAGAGGACTAGCGGGTCCCTCCTACAATGAG.

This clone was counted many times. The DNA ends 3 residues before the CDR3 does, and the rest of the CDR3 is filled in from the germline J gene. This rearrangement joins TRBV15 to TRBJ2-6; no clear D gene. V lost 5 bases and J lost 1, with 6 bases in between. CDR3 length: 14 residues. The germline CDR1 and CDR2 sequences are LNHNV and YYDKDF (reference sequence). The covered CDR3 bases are TGTGCCACCAGCGTTACTTCTGGGGCCAACGTC. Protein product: CATSVTSGANV. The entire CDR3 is CATSVTSGANVLTF. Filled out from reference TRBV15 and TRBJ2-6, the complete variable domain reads DAMVIQNPRYQVTQFGKPVTLSCSQTLNHNVMYWYQQKSSQAPKLLFHYYDKDFNNEADTPDNFQSRRPNTSFCFLDIRSPGLGDTAMYLCATSVTSGANVLTFGAGSRLTVL.

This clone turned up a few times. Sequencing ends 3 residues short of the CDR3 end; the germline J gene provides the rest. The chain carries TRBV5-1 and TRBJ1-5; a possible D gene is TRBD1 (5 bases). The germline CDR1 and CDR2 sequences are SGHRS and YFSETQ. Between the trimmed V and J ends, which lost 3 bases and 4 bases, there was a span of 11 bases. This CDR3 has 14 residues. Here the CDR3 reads CASSSGGGNQPQHF. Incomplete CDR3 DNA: TGCGCCAGCAGCTCCGGGGGGGGGAATCAGCCC. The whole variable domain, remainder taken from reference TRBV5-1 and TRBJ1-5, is KAGVTQTPRYLIKTRGQQVTLSCSPISGHRSVSWYQQTPGQGLQFLFEYFSETQRNKGNFPGRFSGRQFSNSRSEMNVSTLELGDSALYLCASSSGGGNQPQHFGDGTRLSIL.

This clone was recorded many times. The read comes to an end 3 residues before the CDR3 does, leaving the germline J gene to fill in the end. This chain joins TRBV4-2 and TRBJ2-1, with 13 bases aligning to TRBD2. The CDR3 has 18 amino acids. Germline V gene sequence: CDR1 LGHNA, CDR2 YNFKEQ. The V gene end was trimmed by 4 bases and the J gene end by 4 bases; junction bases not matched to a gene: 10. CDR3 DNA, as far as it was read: TGTGCCAGCAGCCTCAGCCCGGGACTAGCGGGACCTTACAATGAG. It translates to CASSLSPGLAGPYNE. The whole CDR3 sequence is CASSLSPGLAGPYNEQFF.

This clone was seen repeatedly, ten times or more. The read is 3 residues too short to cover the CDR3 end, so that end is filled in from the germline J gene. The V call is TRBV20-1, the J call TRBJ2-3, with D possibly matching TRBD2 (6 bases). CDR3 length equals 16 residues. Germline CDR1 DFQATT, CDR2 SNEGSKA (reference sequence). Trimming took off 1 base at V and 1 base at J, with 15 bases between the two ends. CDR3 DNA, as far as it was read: TGCAGTGCTAGAGCCGCCGCGGGACTCGGCACAGATACG. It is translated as CSARAAAGLGTDT. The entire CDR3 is CSARAAAGLGTDTQYF.

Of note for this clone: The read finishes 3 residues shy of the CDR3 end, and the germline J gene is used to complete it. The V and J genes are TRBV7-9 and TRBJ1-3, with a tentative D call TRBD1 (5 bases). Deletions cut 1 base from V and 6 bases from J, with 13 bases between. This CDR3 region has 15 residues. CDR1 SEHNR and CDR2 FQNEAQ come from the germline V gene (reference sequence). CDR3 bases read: TGTGCCAGCAGCTTAGATACAGGACGAGCAAACACC. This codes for CASSLDTGRANT. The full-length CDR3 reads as CASSLDTGRANTIYF.

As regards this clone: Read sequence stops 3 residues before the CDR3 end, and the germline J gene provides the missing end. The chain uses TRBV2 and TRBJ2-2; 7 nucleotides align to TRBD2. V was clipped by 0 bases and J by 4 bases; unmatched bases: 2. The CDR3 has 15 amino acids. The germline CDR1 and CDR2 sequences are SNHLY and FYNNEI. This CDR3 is CASSEAGGGTGELFF. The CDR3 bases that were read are TGTGCCAGCAGTGAAGCGGGGGGGGGCACCGGGGAG.

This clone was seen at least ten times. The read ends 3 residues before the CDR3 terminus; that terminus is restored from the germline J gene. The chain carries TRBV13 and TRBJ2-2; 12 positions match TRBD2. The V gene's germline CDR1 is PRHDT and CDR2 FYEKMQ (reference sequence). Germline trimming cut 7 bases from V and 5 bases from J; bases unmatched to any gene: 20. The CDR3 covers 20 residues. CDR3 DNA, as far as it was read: TGTGCCAGCACCTTGAGGCTAGCGGGAGGGCCGGTTCATGAAACCGGGGAG. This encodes CASTLRLAGGPVHETGE. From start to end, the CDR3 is CASTLRLAGGPVHETGELFF.